The 2 T cell receptor beta chains in this list originate from one sample, sequenced in a study of human T cells and chemical hapten exposure. One entry per CDR3 protein results from TCRdb running MiXCR on the RACE reads. The sample consists of about 190,000 distinct CDR3 sequences, under 30% of them appearing once. The time point: patch test 3, about 24 weeks after DPC sensitization. Treatment given: therapeutic diphenylcyclopropenone sensitization with weekly scalp DPC. Sequencing was performed on whole blood, taken in connection with sensitization to the hapten diphenylcyclopropenone (DPC). Receptor source: a middle-aged woman with alopecia areata. Some clones in this sample may be carry-over from other donors' samples.

This chain joins TRBV9 and TRBJ2-5, with TRBD2 as a possible D gene (6 bases). The V end lost 4 bases, the J end lost 1 base, and 14 bases lay between the germline ends. The CDR3 covers 15 residues. The germline V gene encodes CDR1 SGDLS and CDR2 YYNGEE. CDR3: CASSPQAGLQETQYF. The CDR3 nucleotides read TGTGCCAGCAGCCCCCAGGCGGGACTCCAAGAGACCCAGTACTTC.

This chain connects TRBV20-1 to TRBJ2-5, with D possibly matching TRBD2 (6 bases). Germline assignment: CDR1 DFQATT and CDR2 SNEGSKA (reference sequence). The CDR3 length is 15 residues. V dropped 5 bases and J dropped 5 bases, with 21 bases sitting between them. The CDR3 reads CSASSRTNRDETQYF. The CDR3 nucleotides are TGCAGTGCTTCAAGTCGGACTAATCGGGACGAGACCCAGTACTTC.